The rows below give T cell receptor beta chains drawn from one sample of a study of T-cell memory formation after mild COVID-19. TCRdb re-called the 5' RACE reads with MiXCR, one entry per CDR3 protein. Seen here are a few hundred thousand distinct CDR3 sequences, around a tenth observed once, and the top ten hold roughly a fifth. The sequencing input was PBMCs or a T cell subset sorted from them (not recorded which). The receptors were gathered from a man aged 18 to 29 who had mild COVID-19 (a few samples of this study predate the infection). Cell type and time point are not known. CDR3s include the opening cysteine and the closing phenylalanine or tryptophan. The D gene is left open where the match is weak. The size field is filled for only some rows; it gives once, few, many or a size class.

CDR3 DNA: TGTGCCAGCAGCCGTTTATACACAGATACGCAGTATTTT
CDR3 protein: CASSRLYTDTQYF
clone size: .
V gene: TRBV7-2
D gene: .
J gene: TRBJ2-3

CDR3 DNA: TGTGCCAGCAGCGCACTTCCGGGACTAGCGGGGGGCGCGGAAAAAGATACGCAGTATTTT
CDR3 protein: CASSALPGLAGGAEKDTQYF
clone size: few
V gene: TRBV7-8
D gene: TRBD2
J gene: TRBJ2-3

CDR3 DNA: TGCAGTGCTAGTTTACCCAGGGGCAAGAACACTGAAGCTTTCTTT
CDR3 protein: CSASLPRGKNTEAFF
clone size: .
V gene: TRBV20-1
D gene: .
J gene: TRBJ1-1

CDR3 DNA: TGCAGTGCTAGAGACCGAATGGGACAGTTTAACATTCAGTACTTC
CDR3 protein: CSARDRMGQFNIQYF
clone size: many
V gene: TRBV20-1
D gene: TRBD1
J gene: TRBJ2-4

CDR3 DNA: TGTGCCAGCAGCCCCCACGGACAGGGTGATGCTGAAGCTTTCTTT
CDR3 protein: CASSPHGQGDAEAFF
clone size: .
V gene: TRBV7-9
D gene: TRBD1
J gene: TRBJ1-1

CDR3 DNA: TGTGCCAGCAGCTTATTACAGCCGAATGAGCAGTTCTTC
CDR3 protein: CASSLLQPNEQFF
clone size: few
V gene: TRBV7-9
D gene: .
J gene: TRBJ2-1

CDR3 DNA: TGTGCCAGCAGTACCCAGGACAGGACTGAAGCTTTCTTT
CDR3 protein: CASSTQDRTEAFF
clone size: .
V gene: TRBV12-3/TRBV12-4
D gene: TRBD1
J gene: TRBJ1-1

CDR3 DNA: TGCGCCAGCAGCCCCTTCCAGGGTCCCCTAGGGGATACGCAGTATTTT
CDR3 protein: CASSPFQGPLGDTQYF
clone size: .
V gene: TRBV5-1
D gene: .
J gene: TRBJ2-3

CDR3 DNA: TGCAGTGCTAGTGTAGCGGGGGGCCAGACCCAGTACTTC
CDR3 protein: CSASVAGGQTQYF
clone size: .
V gene: TRBV20-1
D gene: TRBD2
J gene: TRBJ2-5

CDR3 DNA: TGTGCCAGCAGACTTAGCGGCACCGGCGCAGATACGCAGTATTTT
CDR3 protein: CASRLSGTGADTQYF
clone size: many
V gene: TRBV6-6
D gene: .
J gene: TRBJ2-3

CDR3 DNA: TGTGCCAGCAGCCAGACAGGGGCAGGGGTGAACACTGAAGCTTTCTTT
CDR3 protein: CASSQTGAGVNTEAFF
clone size: few
V gene: TRBV7-2
D gene: TRBD1
J gene: TRBJ1-1

CDR3 DNA: TGTGCCAGCAGACAGGGGCGGCACACTGAAGCTTTCTTT
CDR3 protein: CASRQGRHTEAFF
clone size: few
V gene: TRBV12-3/TRBV12-4
D gene: TRBD1
J gene: TRBJ1-1

CDR3 DNA: TGCGCCAGCACCATTCCGGGACTAGCGGGGGGGCTAAATGAGCAGTTCTTC
CDR3 protein: CASTIPGLAGGLNEQFF
clone size: many
V gene: TRBV5-1
D gene: TRBD2
J gene: TRBJ2-1

CDR3 DNA: TGTGCCAGCAGCTCCGGGGCCCCAGATACGCAGTATTTT
CDR3 protein: CASSSGAPDTQYF
clone size: few
V gene: TRBV7-8
D gene: .
J gene: TRBJ2-3

CDR3 DNA: TGTGCCAGCAGTCCGGTTGGCACCGGGGAGCTGTTTTTT
CDR3 protein: CASSPVGTGELFF
clone size: .
V gene: TRBV12-3/TRBV12-4
D gene: .
J gene: TRBJ2-2

CDR3 DNA: TGTGCCATCAGTGCGACAGGTGGCAACTATGGCTACACCTTC
CDR3 protein: CAISATGGNYGYTF
clone size: many
V gene: TRBV10-3
D gene: .
J gene: TRBJ1-2

CDR3 DNA: TGTGCCACCAGCAGAAGACGACTAGTAAGAGGGGAGACCCAGTACTTC
CDR3 protein: CATSRRRLVRGETQYF
clone size: many
V gene: TRBV15
D gene: .
J gene: TRBJ2-5

CDR3 DNA: TGTGCCAGCAGCTTCTGGGGAACTAATGAAAAACTGTTTTTT
CDR3 protein: CASSFWGTNEKLFF
clone size: .
V gene: TRBV11-2
D gene: .
J gene: TRBJ1-4

CDR3 DNA: TGCGCCAGCAGCCTAATACCTCGGGAGAACACTGAAGCTTTCTTT
CDR3 protein: CASSLIPRENTEAFF
clone size: few
V gene: TRBV5-1
D gene: .
J gene: TRBJ1-1

CDR3 DNA: TGTGCCAGCAGTGGGAGTCAGGGCTATGGCTACACCTTC
CDR3 protein: CASSGSQGYGYTF
clone size: few
V gene: TRBV12-3/TRBV12-4
D gene: .
J gene: TRBJ1-2

CDR3 DNA: TGCGCCAGCAGCCAAGATGGCTGGGGTAACACTGAAGCTTTCTTT
CDR3 protein: CASSQDGWGNTEAFF
clone size: few
V gene: TRBV4-1
D gene: .
J gene: TRBJ1-1

CDR3 DNA: TGCGCCAGCAGGCGAAGTTTAATCAGCAATCAGCCCCAGCATTTT
CDR3 protein: CASRRSLISNQPQHF
clone size: .
V gene: TRBV4-1
D gene: .
J gene: TRBJ1-5

CDR3 DNA: TGCAGCGTTGACGAGGCCGGGCAACACAATGAGCAGTTCTTC
CDR3 protein: CSVDEAGQHNEQFF
clone size: few
V gene: TRBV29-1
D gene: .
J gene: TRBJ2-1

CDR3 DNA: TGTGCCAGCAGCCAAGTACGGGGACATATTTATGGCTACACCTTC
CDR3 protein: CASSQVRGHIYGYTF
clone size: few
V gene: TRBV14
D gene: .
J gene: TRBJ1-2

CDR3 DNA: TGTGCCAGCAATCTCGGGACAGCCTACGAGCAGTACTTC
CDR3 protein: CASNLGTAYEQYF
clone size: few
V gene: TRBV12-3/TRBV12-4
D gene: TRBD1
J gene: TRBJ2-7

CDR3 DNA: TGCGCCAGCAGCACCGGACCCCAGGGGATTGCAGATACGCAGTATTTT
CDR3 protein: CASSTGPQGIADTQYF
clone size: few
V gene: TRBV5-1
D gene: .
J gene: TRBJ2-3

CDR3 DNA: TGTGCCAGCAGCTTAGATCGGGGGGGTGTACATCAGCCCCAGCATTTT
CDR3 protein: CASSLDRGGVHQPQHF
clone size: .
V gene: TRBV11-2
D gene: .
J gene: TRBJ1-5

CDR3 DNA: TGTGCCAGCAGCTCGGGACAGGGGGGGGAGCAGTACTTC
CDR3 protein: CASSSGQGGEQYF
clone size: .
V gene: TRBV6-4
D gene: TRBD1
J gene: TRBJ2-7

CDR3 DNA: TGTGCCAGCTCACCTTCCTCGGGGGTCGACTACGAGCAGTACTTC
CDR3 protein: CASSPSSGVDYEQYF
clone size: .
V gene: TRBV18
D gene: .
J gene: TRBJ2-7

CDR3 DNA: TGTGCCAGCAGCCTCACGGGACAAGACTACGAGCAGTACTTC
CDR3 protein: CASSLTGQDYEQYF
clone size: .
V gene: TRBV6-5
D gene: .
J gene: TRBJ2-7

CDR3 DNA: TGCAGTGCTAGAGACACAGGGGACAAACTCGAGCAGTACTTC
CDR3 protein: CSARDTGDKLEQYF
clone size: .
V gene: TRBV20-1
D gene: TRBD1
J gene: TRBJ2-7

CDR3 DNA: TGCGCCAGCAGCTGGGGAATTGGGAGCAATCAGCCCCAGCATTTT
CDR3 protein: CASSWGIGSNQPQHF
clone size: .
V gene: TRBV5-1
D gene: .
J gene: TRBJ1-5

CDR3 DNA: TGTGCCAGCAGTAACTCAGGGGTTGAAGCTTTCTTT
CDR3 protein: CASSNSGVEAFF
clone size: few
V gene: TRBV12-3/TRBV12-4
D gene: .
J gene: TRBJ1-1

CDR3 DNA: TGCGCCAGCAGCCCTTCTCCCCCGGGACAGCACATGAACACTGAAGCTTTCTTT
CDR3 protein: CASSPSPPGQHMNTEAFF
clone size: many
V gene: TRBV4-3
D gene: TRBD1
J gene: TRBJ1-1

CDR3 DNA: TGTGCCTCCGGGGAGGGGCAGGCCCAGTACTTC
CDR3 protein: CASGEGQAQYF
clone size: .
V gene: TRBV19
D gene: TRBD2
J gene: TRBJ2-5

CDR3 DNA: TGCGCCAGCAGGGCGGGGGAAGTTACAGATACGCAGTATTTT
CDR3 protein: CASRAGEVTDTQYF
clone size: .
V gene: TRBV5-1
D gene: TRBD2
J gene: TRBJ2-3

CDR3 DNA: TGTGCCAGCGGACTTGGGGGGGCTAAGACCCAGTACTTC
CDR3 protein: CASGLGGAKTQYF
clone size: .
V gene: TRBV7-9
D gene: .
J gene: TRBJ2-5

CDR3 DNA: TGTGCCAGCAGCTCGACGTGGGGAAACACCATATATTTT
CDR3 protein: CASSSTWGNTIYF
clone size: .
V gene: TRBV7-2
D gene: .
J gene: TRBJ1-3

CDR3 DNA: TGTGCCAGCAGCCGAAGTAGGGGGCTTCGGACTGAAGCTTTCTTT
CDR3 protein: CASSRSRGLRTEAFF
clone size: few
V gene: TRBV7-3
D gene: TRBD1
J gene: TRBJ1-1

CDR3 DNA: TGTGCCAGCAGCCTCTTTTCGGGAGGAGATACGCAGTATTTT
CDR3 protein: CASSLFSGGDTQYF
clone size: .
V gene: TRBV7-8
D gene: TRBD2
J gene: TRBJ2-3

CDR3 DNA: TGTGCCAGCAGTCGTTTGGGGGGCACTGAAGCTTTCTTT
CDR3 protein: CASSRLGGTEAFF
clone size: few
V gene: TRBV27
D gene: .
J gene: TRBJ1-1

CDR3 DNA: TGTGCCAGCAGGTCCCGGGGGGGGATGGCCTACAATGAGCAGTTCTTC
CDR3 protein: CASRSRGGMAYNEQFF
clone size: few
V gene: TRBV6-6
D gene: TRBD2
J gene: TRBJ2-1

CDR3 DNA: TGCGCCAGCAGCCCCAGTGGGAGCACCGGGGAGCTGTTTTTT
CDR3 protein: CASSPSGSTGELFF
clone size: many
V gene: TRBV5-1
D gene: .
J gene: TRBJ2-2

CDR3 DNA: TGTGCCAGCAGCTTAGAGGCGGTAGCGGAGCAGTTCTTC
CDR3 protein: CASSLEAVAEQFF
clone size: once
V gene: TRBV7-9
D gene: .
J gene: TRBJ2-1

CDR3 DNA: TGTGCCAGCAGTTACCTGGGGACAGGGGTTCAAGAGACCCAGTACTTC
CDR3 protein: CASSYLGTGVQETQYF
clone size: .
V gene: TRBV6-5
D gene: TRBD1
J gene: TRBJ2-5

CDR3 DNA: TGTGCCAGCAGACACCGGGACAGGGACGAAAAACTGTTTTTT
CDR3 protein: CASRHRDRDEKLFF
clone size: few
V gene: TRBV7-2
D gene: TRBD1
J gene: TRBJ1-4

CDR3 DNA: TGCGCCAGCAGAAGGGAGGAGGGCACAGATACGCAGTATTTT
CDR3 protein: CASRREEGTDTQYF
clone size: .
V gene: TRBV5-1
D gene: .
J gene: TRBJ2-3

CDR3 DNA: TGTGCCATCAGTGATATACCGGGACAGGCAAACTATGGCTACACCTTC
CDR3 protein: CAISDIPGQANYGYTF
clone size: many
V gene: TRBV10-3
D gene: TRBD1
J gene: TRBJ1-2

CDR3 DNA: TGTGCCACCAGCAGAGGTCTGGGCTCTGGGGCCAACGTCCTGACTTTC
CDR3 protein: CATSRGLGSGANVLTF
clone size: .
V gene: TRBV15
D gene: .
J gene: TRBJ2-6

CDR3 DNA: TGCAGCGTTGCGGAGGTGAGGGGAGGCTACACCTTC
CDR3 protein: CSVAEVRGGYTF
clone size: few
V gene: TRBV29-1
D gene: .
J gene: TRBJ1-2

CDR3 DNA: TGTGCCAGCGGAAGGCCCAGCCAAGAGACCCAGTACTTC
CDR3 protein: CASGRPSQETQYF
clone size: few
V gene: TRBV2
D gene: .
J gene: TRBJ2-5

CDR3 DNA: TGTGCCAGCAGCTCTCTAGCGGGGTTGGCTACAGATACGCAGTATTTT
CDR3 protein: CASSSLAGLATDTQYF
clone size: .
V gene: TRBV11-1
D gene: TRBD2
J gene: TRBJ2-3

CDR3 DNA: TGTGCCAGCAGCCAAGAATGGGCTTCTAATGAAAAACTGTTTTTT
CDR3 protein: CASSQEWASNEKLFF
clone size: many
V gene: TRBV14
D gene: .
J gene: TRBJ1-4

CDR3 DNA: TGTGCCAGCAGAGCCGGGACAGGGGTTTACGAGCAGTACTTC
CDR3 protein: CASRAGTGVYEQYF
clone size: .
V gene: TRBV2
D gene: TRBD1
J gene: TRBJ2-7

CDR3 DNA: TGCGCCAGCAGCCGAAGAATAGGGGGGCCGACTAGCGGGGGCCCAGATACGCAGTATTTT
CDR3 protein: CASSRRIGGPTSGGPDTQYF
clone size: many
V gene: TRBV4-1
D gene: TRBD2
J gene: TRBJ2-3

CDR3 DNA: TGTGCCAGCAGCCCCAAGGCGGGGTTGGGGCATGGCTACACCTTC
CDR3 protein: CASSPKAGLGHGYTF
clone size: .
V gene: TRBV5-5
D gene: .
J gene: TRBJ1-2

CDR3 DNA: TGCGCCAGCGGCGAGGGAGGACTCACAGATACGCAGTATTTT
CDR3 protein: CASGEGGLTDTQYF
clone size: few
V gene: TRBV5-1
D gene: .
J gene: TRBJ2-3

CDR3 DNA: TGTGCCAGCTCAACGGAGGTACAGACCCAGTACTTC
CDR3 protein: CASSTEVQTQYF
clone size: .
V gene: TRBV18
D gene: .
J gene: TRBJ2-5

CDR3 DNA: TGCGCCAGCAGCCTGGACCCCGGGACAGGGGGCATGGCCCAGTACTTC
CDR3 protein: CASSLDPGTGGMAQYF
clone size: few
V gene: TRBV5-1
D gene: TRBD1
J gene: TRBJ2-5

CDR3 DNA: TGCGCCAGCAGCCATCTCGGACCTCAAGAGACCCAGTACTTC
CDR3 protein: CASSHLGPQETQYF
clone size: .
V gene: TRBV5-1
D gene: .
J gene: TRBJ2-5